The sequence of this TCR beta chain was determined in a study of molecular identifiers for immune sequencing clone quantification. General study points: Jurkat TCR RNA spiked in from one cell reportedly remained identifiable amid around 1 million naive cells.

TCRdb itself ran the PCR reads through MiXCR, one entry per CDR3 protein. Of over 550,000 distinct CDR3 sequences in the sample, around 25% were seen once. Germline CDR1 is SGHTA and CDR2 is FQGNSA. V shed 1 base and J shed 4 bases, with 14 bases lying between them. The CDR3 extends over 15 amino acids. This clonotype was detected ten times or more. Antigen unknown. This clonotype was obtained from a human donor in good health. Some libraries in this study had Jurkat cell RNA spiked in. The sample comprised naive CD8+ T cells from blood, with Jurkat cell RNA spiked in. Regarding subset: FACS-sorted CD8+CD4-CCR7+CD45RA+ naive T cells. The J gene is TRBJ2-7, the V gene TRBV7-2; D may be TRBD1 (6 bases). As DNA, the CDR3 is TGTGCCAGCAGCTTAGAACAGGGTCTTGGGTACGAGCAGTACTTC. It is translated as CASSLEQGLGYEQYF.